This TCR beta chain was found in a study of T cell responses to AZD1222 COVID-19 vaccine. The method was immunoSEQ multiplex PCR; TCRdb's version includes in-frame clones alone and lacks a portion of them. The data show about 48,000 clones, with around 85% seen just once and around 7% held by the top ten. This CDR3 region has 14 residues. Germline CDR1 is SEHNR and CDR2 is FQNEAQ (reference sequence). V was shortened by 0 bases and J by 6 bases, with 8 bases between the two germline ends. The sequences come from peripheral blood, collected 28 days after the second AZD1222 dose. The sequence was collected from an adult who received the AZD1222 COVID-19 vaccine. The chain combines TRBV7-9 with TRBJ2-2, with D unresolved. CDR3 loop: CASSLAVISGELFF. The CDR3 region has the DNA TGTGCCAGCAGCTTAGCGGTGATATCCGGGGAGCTGTTTTTT. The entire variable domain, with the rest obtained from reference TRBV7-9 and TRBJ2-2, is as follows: DTGVSQNPRHKITKRGQNVTFRCDPISEHNRLYWYRQTLGQGPEFLTYFQNEAQLEKSRLLSDRFSAERPKGSFSTLEIQRTEQGDSAMYLCASSLAVISGELFFGEGSRLTVL.